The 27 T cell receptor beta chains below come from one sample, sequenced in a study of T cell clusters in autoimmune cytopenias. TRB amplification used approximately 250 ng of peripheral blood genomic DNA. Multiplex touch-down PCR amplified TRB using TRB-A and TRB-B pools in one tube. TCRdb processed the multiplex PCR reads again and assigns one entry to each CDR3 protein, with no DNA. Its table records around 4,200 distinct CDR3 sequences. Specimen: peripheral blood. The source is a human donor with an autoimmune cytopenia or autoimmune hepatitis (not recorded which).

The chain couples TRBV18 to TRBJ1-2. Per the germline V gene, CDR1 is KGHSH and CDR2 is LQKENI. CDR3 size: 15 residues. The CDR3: CASSPGQSYIYGYTF.

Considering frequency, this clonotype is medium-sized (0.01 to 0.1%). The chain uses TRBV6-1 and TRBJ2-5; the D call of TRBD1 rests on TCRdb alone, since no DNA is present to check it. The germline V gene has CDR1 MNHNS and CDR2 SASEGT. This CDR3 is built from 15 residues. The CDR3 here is CASSFTGGREETQYF.

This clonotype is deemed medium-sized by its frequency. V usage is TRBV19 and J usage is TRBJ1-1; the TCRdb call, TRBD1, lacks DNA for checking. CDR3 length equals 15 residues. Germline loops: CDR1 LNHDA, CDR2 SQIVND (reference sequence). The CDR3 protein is CASSMGLWRNTEAFF.

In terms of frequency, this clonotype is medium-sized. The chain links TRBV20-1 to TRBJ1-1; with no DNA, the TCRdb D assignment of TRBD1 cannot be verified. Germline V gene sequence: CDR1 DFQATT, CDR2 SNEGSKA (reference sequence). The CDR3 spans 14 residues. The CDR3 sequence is CSAHIPDRQTEAFF.

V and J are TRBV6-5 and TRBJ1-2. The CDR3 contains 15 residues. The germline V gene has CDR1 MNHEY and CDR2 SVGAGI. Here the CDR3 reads CASSYSRSSNYGYTF.

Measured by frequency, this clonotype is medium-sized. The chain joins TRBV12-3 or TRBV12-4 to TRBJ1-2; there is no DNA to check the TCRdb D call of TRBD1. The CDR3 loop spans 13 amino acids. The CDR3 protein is CASSATGYDGYTF.

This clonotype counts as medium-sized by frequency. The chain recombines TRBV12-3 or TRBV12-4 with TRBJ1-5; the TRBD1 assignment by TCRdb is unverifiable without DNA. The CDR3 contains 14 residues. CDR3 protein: CASSFGTGRQPQHF.

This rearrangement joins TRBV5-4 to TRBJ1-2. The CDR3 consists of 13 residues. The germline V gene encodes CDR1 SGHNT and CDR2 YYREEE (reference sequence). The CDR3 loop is CASSSGRGYGYTF. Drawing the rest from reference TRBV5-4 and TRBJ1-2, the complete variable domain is ETGVTQSPTHLIKTRGQQVTLRCSSQSGHNTVSWYQQALGQGPQFIFQYYREEENGRGNFPPRFSGLQFPNYSSELNVNALELDDSALYLCASSSGRGYGYTFGSGTRLTVV.

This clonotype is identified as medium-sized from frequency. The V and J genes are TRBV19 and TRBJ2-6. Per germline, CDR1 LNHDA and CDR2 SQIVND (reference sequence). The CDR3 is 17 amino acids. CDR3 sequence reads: CASSIIPRTSGANVLTF.

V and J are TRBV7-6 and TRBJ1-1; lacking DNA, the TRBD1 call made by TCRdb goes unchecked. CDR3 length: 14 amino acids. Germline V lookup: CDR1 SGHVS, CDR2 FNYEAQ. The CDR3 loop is CASSPDRGNTEAFF. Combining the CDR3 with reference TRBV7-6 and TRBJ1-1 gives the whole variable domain GAGVSQSPRYKVTKRGQDVALRCDPISGHVSLYWYRQALGQGPEFLTYFNYEAQQDKSGLPNDRFSAERPEGSISTLTIQRTEQRDSAMYRCASSPDRGNTEAFFGQGTRLTVV.

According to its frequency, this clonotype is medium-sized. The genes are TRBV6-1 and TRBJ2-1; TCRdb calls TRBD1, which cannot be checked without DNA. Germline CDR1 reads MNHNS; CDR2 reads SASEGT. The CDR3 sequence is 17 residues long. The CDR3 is CASSETPLASSYNEQFF.

This CDR3 is CSERGRDADTQYF. The J gene is TRBJ2-3, the V gene TRBV20-1; without DNA, the TCRdb call of TRBD1 cannot be checked. The germline CDR1 and CDR2 sequences are DFQATT and SNEGSKA (reference sequence). The CDR3 spans 13 residues.

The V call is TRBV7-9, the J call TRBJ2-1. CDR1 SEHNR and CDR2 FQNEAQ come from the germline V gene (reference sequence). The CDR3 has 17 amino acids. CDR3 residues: CASAKREVGNSYNEQFF.

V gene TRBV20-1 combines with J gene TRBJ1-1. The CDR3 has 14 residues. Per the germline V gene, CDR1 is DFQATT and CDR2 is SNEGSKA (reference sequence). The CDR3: CSARDGASNTEAFF.

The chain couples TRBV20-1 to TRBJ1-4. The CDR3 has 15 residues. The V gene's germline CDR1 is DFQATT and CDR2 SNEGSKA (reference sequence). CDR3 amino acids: CSAHDPGDSNEKLFF.

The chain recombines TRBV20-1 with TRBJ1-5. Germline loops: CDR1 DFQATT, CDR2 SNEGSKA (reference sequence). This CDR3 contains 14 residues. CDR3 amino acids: CSASLPPTDQPQHF.

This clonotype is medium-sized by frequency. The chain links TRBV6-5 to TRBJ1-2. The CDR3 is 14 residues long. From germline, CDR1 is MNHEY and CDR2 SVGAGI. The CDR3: CASSERDGRYGYTF.

CDR3 sequence: CASSQGGRGLMDEQFF. The gene calls are TRBV4-3 and TRBJ2-1; there is no DNA to check the TCRdb D call of TRBD2. The length of the CDR3 is 16 residues. Germline lookup yields CDR1 LGHNA and CDR2 YSLEER.

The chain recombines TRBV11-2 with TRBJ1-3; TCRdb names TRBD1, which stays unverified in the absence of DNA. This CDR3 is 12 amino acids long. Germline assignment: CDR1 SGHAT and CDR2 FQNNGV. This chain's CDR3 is CASSQETTGQYF.

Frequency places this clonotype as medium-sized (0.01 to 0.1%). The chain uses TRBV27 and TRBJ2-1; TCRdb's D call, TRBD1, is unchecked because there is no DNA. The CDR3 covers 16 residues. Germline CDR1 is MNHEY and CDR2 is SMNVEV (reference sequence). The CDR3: CASTPSRAGGLNEQFF.

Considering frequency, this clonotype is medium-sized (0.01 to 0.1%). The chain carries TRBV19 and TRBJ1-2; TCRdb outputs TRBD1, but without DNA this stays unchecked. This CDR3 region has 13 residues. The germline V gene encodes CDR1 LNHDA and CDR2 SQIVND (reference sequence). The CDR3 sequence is CASSIGTGYGYTF. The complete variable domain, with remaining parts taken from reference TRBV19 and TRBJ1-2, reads DGGITQSPKYLFRKEGQNVTLSCEQNLNHDAMYWYRQDPGQGLRLIYYSQIVNDFQKGDIAEGYSVSREKKESFPLTVTSAQKNPTAFYLCASSIGTGYGYTFGSGTRLTVV.

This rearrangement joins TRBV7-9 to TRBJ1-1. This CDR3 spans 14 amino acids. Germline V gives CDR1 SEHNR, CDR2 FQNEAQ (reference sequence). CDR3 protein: CASSLYDYNTEAFF.

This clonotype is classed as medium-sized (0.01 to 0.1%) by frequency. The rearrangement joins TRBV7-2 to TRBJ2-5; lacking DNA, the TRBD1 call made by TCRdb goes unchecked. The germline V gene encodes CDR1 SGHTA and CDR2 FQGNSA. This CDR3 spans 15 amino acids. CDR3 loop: CASSSWTGGGETQYF.

Here the CDR3 reads CASSEGRRSGANVLTF. The rearrangement links TRBV12-3 or TRBV12-4 to TRBJ2-6; TCRdb calls TRBD2, which cannot be checked without DNA. The CDR3 contains 16 residues.

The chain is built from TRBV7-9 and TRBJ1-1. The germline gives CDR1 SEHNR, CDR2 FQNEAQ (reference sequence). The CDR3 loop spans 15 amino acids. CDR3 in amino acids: CASSLLSGKHTEAFF.

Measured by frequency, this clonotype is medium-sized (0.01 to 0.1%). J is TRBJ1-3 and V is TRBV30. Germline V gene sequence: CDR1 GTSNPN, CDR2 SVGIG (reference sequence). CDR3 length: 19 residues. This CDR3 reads CAWMRWAGPPEPSGNTIYF.

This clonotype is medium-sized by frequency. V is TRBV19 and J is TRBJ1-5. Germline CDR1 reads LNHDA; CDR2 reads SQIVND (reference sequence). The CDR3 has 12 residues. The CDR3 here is CASTRGTQPQHF.